This is a list of T cell receptor beta chains from one sample in a study of blood T cell repertoires in COVID-19. Assay: immunoSEQ multiplex PCR; the TCRdb copy retains only in-frame clones and omits some. The sample consists of 200,000 to 300,000 clones, around 88% of them appearing once. Input material: peripheral blood. The receptors were sampled from a man between 25 and 39 years old with active or convalescent COVID-19. Each CDR3 is given with its conserved first and last residue. A D gene is named only where the DNA matches it firmly. A clone size is listed for some rows: how often the clone was seen (once, few, many), or a class if it is expanded.

>TRBV5-4|.|TRBJ2-5|.
CASSLGRGETQYF
TGTGCCAGCAGCTTGGGTCGGGGGGAGACCCAGTACTTC
>TRBV21-1|.|TRBJ1-4|.
CASSPPGDYNEKLFF
TGTGCCAGCAGCCCACCAGGGGACTATAATGAAAAACTGTTTTTT
>TRBV5-1|.|TRBJ1-6|TRBD1
CASSSGQGENSPLHF
TGCGCCAGCAGCTCGGGACAGGGGGAGAATTCACCCCTCCACTTT
>TRBV3-1/TRBV3-2|.|TRBJ1-3|TRBD1
CASSPPLGQGTGNTIYF
TGTGCCAGCAGCCCGCCTTTGGGACAGGGGACTGGAAACACCATATATTTT
>TRBV7-6|.|TRBJ2-3|TRBD2
CASSPSGSTDTQYF
TGTGCCAGCAGTCCTAGCGGGAGCACAGATACGCAGTATTTT
>TRBV27|.|TRBJ2-7|TRBD1
CASSLQGAPGYEQYF
TGTGCCAGCAGTTTACAGGGGGCGCCCGGCTACGAGCAGTACTTC
>TRBV7-9|.|TRBJ2-5|.
CASSPGLGETQYF
TGTGCCAGCAGCCCGGGACTGGGGGAGACCCAGTACTTC
>TRBV12-3/TRBV12-4|.|TRBJ1-2|.
CASSYSQLYSYTF
TGTGCCAGCAGTTATTCACAGTTGTATAGCTACACCTTC
>TRBV15|.|TRBJ1-1|.
CATSSPDGTEAFF
TGTGCCACCAGCAGCCCCGACGGGACTGAAGCTTTCTTT
>TRBV4-2|.|TRBJ2-7|.
CASSQATGTSYYEQYF
TGTGCCAGCAGCCAGGCTACCGGGACTTCGTACTACGAGCAGTACTTC
>TRBV5-5|.|TRBJ2-3|TRBD2
CASSPITSGGMTDTQYF
TGTGCCAGCAGCCCTATCACAAGCGGGGGGATGACAGATACGCAGTATTTT
>TRBV2|.|TRBJ2-1|TRBD2
CASEGLAGGAYNEQFF
TGTGCCAGCGAGGGGTTAGCGGGGGGAGCGTACAATGAGCAGTTCTTC
>TRBV10-3|few|TRBJ2-7|.
CAISDRVRSYEQYF
TGTGCCATCAGTGACAGGGTACGGTCCTACGAGCAGTACTTC
>TRBV19|.|TRBJ1-1|TRBD1
CASSIIGTVNTEAFF
TGTGCCAGTAGTATCATCGGGACAGTGAACACTGAAGCTTTCTTT
>TRBV19|.|TRBJ2-6|TRBD1
CASTGRGIAGANVLTF
TGTGCCAGTACCGGCAGGGGGATCGCTGGGGCCAACGTCCTGACTTTC
>TRBV7-6|.|TRBJ2-1|.
CASSWQGGMGNEQFF
TGTGCCAGCAGCTGGCAGGGGGGCATGGGAAATGAGCAGTTCTTC
>TRBV14|.|TRBJ1-3|.
CASSQGVGNTIYF
TGTGCCAGCAGCCAAGGAGTTGGAAACACCATATATTTT
>TRBV5-1|.|TRBJ1-4|.
CASSYGGNEKLFF
TGCGCCAGCAGCTACGGGGGGAATGAAAAACTGTTTTTT
>TRBV9|.|TRBJ2-1|TRBD2
CASSGTRGAPYNEQFF
TGTGCCAGCAGCGGAACGCGGGGGGCGCCCTACAATGAGCAGTTCTTC
>TRBV7-2|.|TRBJ2-5|.
CASTRVGRETQYF
TGTGCCAGCACGCGTGTGGGGCGGGAGACCCAGTACTTC
>TRBV6-2/TRBV6-3|.|TRBJ2-1|.
CASSLFRRATGRYNEQFF
TGTGCCAGCAGCTTATTCAGGCGGGCGACAGGCCGTTACAATGAGCAGTTCTTC
>TRBV5-5|.|TRBJ1-2|TRBD1
CASSLTGGAGYTF
TGTGCCAGCAGCCTAACAGGGGGCGCGGGCTACACCTTC